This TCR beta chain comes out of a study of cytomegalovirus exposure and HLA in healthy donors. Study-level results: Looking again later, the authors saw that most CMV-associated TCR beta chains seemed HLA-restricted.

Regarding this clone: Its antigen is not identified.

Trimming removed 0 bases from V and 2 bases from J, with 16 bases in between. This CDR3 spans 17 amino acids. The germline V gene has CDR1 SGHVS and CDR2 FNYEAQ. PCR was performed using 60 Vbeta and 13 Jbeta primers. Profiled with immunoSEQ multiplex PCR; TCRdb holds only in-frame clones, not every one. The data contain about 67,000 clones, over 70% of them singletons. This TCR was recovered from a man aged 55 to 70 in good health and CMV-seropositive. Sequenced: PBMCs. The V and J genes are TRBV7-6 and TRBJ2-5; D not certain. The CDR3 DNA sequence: TGTGCCAGCAGCTTAGCAAGAGCGCTCAAGAATCAAGAGACCCAGTACTTC. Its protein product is CASSLARALKNQETQYF.